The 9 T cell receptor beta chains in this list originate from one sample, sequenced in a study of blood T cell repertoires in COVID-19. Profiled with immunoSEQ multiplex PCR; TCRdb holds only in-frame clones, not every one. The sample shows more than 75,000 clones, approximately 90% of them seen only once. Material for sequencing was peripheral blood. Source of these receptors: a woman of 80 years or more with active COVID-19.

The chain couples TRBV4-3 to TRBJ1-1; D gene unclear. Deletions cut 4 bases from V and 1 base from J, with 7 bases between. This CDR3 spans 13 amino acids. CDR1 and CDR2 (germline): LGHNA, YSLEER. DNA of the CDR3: TGCGCCAGCAGCCTAACACAGAACACTGAAGCTTTCTTT. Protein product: CASSLTQNTEAFF.

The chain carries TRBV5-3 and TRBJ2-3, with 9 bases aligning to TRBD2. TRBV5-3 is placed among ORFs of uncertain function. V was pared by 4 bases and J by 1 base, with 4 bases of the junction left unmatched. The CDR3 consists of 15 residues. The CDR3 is CARSLLAGRTDTQYF. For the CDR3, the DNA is TGTGCCAGAAGCCTACTAGCGGGCCGCACAGATACGCAGTATTTT.

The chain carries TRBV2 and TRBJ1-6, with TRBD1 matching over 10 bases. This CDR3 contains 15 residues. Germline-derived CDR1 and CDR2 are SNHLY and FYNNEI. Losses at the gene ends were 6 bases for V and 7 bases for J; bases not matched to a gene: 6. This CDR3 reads CASSRQGAQNSPLHF. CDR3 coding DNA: TGTGCCAGCAGCAGACAGGGGGCCCAAAATTCACCCCTCCACTTT.

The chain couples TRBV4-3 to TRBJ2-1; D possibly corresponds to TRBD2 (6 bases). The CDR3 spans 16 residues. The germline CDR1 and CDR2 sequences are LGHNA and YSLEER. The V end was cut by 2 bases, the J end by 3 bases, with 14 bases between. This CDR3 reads CASSQHRDSYYNEQFF. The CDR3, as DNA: TGCGCCAGCAGCCAACACCGGGACTCATACTACAATGAGCAGTTCTTC.

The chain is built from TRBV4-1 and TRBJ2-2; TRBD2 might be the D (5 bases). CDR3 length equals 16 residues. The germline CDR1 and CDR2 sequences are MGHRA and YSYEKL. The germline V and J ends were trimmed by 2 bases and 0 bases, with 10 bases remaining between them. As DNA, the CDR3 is TGCGCCAGCAGCCAATCTTCAGCGGCGAACACCGGGGAGCTGTTTTTT. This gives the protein CASSQSSAANTGELFF.

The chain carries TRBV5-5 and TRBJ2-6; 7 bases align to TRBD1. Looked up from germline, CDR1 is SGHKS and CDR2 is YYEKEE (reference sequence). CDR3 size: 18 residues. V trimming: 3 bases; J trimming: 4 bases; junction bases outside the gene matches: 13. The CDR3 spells CASSSSPTGFVGANVLTF. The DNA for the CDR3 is TGTGCCAGCAGCTCCAGTCCGACAGGGTTCGTCGGGGCCAACGTCCTGACTTTC.

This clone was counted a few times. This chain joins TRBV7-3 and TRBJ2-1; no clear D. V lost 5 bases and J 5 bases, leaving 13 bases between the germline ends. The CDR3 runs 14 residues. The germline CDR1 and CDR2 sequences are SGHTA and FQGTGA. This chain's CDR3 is CASSLNSRDNEQFF. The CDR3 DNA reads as TGTGCCAGCAGCCTCAATTCACGGGACAATGAGCAGTTCTTC.

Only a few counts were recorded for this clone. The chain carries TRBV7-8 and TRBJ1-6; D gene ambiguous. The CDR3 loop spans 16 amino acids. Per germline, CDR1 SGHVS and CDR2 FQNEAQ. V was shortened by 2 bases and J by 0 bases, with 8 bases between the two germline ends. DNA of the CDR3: TGTGCCAGCAGCTTAAGGTGGAGCTCCTATAATTCACCCCTCCACTTT. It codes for CASSLRWSSYNSPLHF.

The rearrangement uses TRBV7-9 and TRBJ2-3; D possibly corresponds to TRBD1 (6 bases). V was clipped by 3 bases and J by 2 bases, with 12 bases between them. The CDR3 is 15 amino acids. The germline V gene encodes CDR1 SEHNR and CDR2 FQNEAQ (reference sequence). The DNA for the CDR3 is TGTGCCAGCAGCTTGGACAGCACTAACACAGATACGCAGTATTTT. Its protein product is CASSLDSTNTDTQYF. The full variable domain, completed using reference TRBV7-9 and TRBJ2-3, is DTGVSQNPRHKITKRGQNVTFRCDPISEHNRLYWYRQTLGQGPEFLTYFQNEAQLEKSRLLSDRFSAERPKGSFSTLEIQRTEQGDSAMYLCASSLDSTNTDTQYFGPGTRLTVL.